The rows below give T cell receptor beta chains drawn from one sample of a study of T cell responses to AZD1222 COVID-19 vaccine. Data came from immunoSEQ multiplex PCR; TCRdb stores just in-frame clones and leaves some out. The table lists 150,000 to 200,000 clones, around 87% of them singletons. Source: peripheral blood, taken 28 days after the second AZD1222 dose. Every receptor here comes from an adult who received the AZD1222 COVID-19 vaccine. Each CDR3 is given with its conserved first and last residue. Each record gives: CDR3 length, D gene, J gene, clone size, V gene, CDR3 protein, CDR3 DNA. D genes are given only for firm matches. Clone size is not always given. Where it is, it says once, few, many or a class for expanded clones.

18 | . | TRBJ1-5 | . | TRBV6-4 | CASSDLRRQVGDNQPQHF | TGTGCCAGCAGTGACTTACGAAGACAGGTAGGGGACAATCAGCCCCAGCATTTT
8 | . | TRBJ1-2 | . | TRBV24-1 | CAVCGYTF | TGTGCCGTCTGTGGCTACACCTTC
15 | TRBD1 | TRBJ1-2 | . | TRBV4-1 | CASSQVGQGRVGYTF | TGCGCCAGCAGCCAAGTCGGACAGGGGAGGGTTGGCTACACCTTC
13 | . | TRBJ1-4 | once | TRBV12-3/TRBV12-4 | CASSLAQREKLFF | TGTGCCAGCAGTTTAGCCCAAAGGGAAAAACTGTTTTTT
19 | . | TRBJ1-2 | few | TRBV23-1 | CASSQYFGGLMVVNYGYTF | TGCGCCAGCAGTCAATATTTCGGGGGTCTAATGGTCGTTAACTATGGCTACACCTTC
17 | TRBD1 | TRBJ1-5 | . | TRBV5-6 | CASSSFLGTGGYQPQHF | TGTGCCAGCAGCTCCTTTTTGGGGACAGGGGGCTATCAGCCCCAGCATTTT
15 | TRBD1 | TRBJ1-2 | . | TRBV10-1 | CASSSGTGESYGYTF | TGCGCCAGCAGCTCCGGGACAGGGGAATCCTATGGCTACACCTTC
14 | . | TRBJ1-6 | . | TRBV6-5 | CASTTHYQDSPLHF | TGTGCCAGCACCACACATTACCAAGATTCACCCCTCCACTTT
11 | . | TRBJ2-7 | once | TRBV6-2/TRBV6-3 | CASSYGSEQYF | TGTGCCAGCAGTTACGGGTCCGAGCAGTACTTC
14 | . | TRBJ1-4 | . | TRBV6-5 | CASKSGTHEEKLFF | TGTGCCAGCAAATCCGGGACCCATGAAGAAAAACTGTTTTTT
15 | . | TRBJ2-5 | . | TRBV5-1 | CASSLVEAASETQYF | TGCGCCAGCAGCTTGGTGGAGGCAGCCTCTGAGACCCAGTACTTC
15 | . | TRBJ1-6 | . | TRBV9 | CASSVVPGENSPLHF | TGTGCCAGCAGCGTAGTTCCAGGGGAAAATTCACCCCTCCACTTT
14 | . | TRBJ2-1 | . | TRBV7-3 | CASSFRGGSDEQFF | TGTGCCAGCAGCTTCAGGGGAGGGAGCGATGAGCAGTTCTTC
12 | . | TRBJ1-2 | . | TRBV30 | CAWNQANYGYTF | TGTGCCTGGAACCAGGCGAACTATGGCTACACCTTC
18 | . | TRBJ1-6 | . | TRBV11-2 | CASSLVPGGPTSNSPLHF | TGTGCCAGCAGCTTAGTCCCCGGGGGCCCAACCTCTAATTCACCCCTCCACTTT
14 | TRBD1 | TRBJ2-3 | once | TRBV10-3 | CATAPGQGTDTQYF | TGTGCCACGGCGCCGGGACAGGGCACAGATACGCAGTATTTT
15 | . | TRBJ1-1 | . | TRBV19 | CASIGLTDRSGIAFF | TGTGCCAGTATCGGTCTCACAGACCGATCGGGTATAGCTTTCTTT
15 | . | TRBJ1-4 | . | TRBV3-1/TRBV3-2 | CASSQNSGNNEKLFF | TGTGCCAGCAGCCAAAATTCTGGGAATAATGAAAAACTGTTTTTT
18 | TRBD1 | TRBJ2-6 | . | TRBV7-3 | CASSPEGQGFSGANVLTF | TGTGCCAGCAGCCCAGAAGGACAGGGGTTCTCTGGGGCCAACGTCCTGACTTTC
12 | . | TRBJ1-4 | once | TRBV30 | CAWSARGEKLFF | TGTGCCTGGAGTGCCCGGGGTGAAAAACTGTTTTTT
12 | . | TRBJ2-7 | . | TRBV29-1 | CSAGGTSWEQYF | TGCAGCGCTGGAGGGACATCCTGGGAGCAGTACTTC